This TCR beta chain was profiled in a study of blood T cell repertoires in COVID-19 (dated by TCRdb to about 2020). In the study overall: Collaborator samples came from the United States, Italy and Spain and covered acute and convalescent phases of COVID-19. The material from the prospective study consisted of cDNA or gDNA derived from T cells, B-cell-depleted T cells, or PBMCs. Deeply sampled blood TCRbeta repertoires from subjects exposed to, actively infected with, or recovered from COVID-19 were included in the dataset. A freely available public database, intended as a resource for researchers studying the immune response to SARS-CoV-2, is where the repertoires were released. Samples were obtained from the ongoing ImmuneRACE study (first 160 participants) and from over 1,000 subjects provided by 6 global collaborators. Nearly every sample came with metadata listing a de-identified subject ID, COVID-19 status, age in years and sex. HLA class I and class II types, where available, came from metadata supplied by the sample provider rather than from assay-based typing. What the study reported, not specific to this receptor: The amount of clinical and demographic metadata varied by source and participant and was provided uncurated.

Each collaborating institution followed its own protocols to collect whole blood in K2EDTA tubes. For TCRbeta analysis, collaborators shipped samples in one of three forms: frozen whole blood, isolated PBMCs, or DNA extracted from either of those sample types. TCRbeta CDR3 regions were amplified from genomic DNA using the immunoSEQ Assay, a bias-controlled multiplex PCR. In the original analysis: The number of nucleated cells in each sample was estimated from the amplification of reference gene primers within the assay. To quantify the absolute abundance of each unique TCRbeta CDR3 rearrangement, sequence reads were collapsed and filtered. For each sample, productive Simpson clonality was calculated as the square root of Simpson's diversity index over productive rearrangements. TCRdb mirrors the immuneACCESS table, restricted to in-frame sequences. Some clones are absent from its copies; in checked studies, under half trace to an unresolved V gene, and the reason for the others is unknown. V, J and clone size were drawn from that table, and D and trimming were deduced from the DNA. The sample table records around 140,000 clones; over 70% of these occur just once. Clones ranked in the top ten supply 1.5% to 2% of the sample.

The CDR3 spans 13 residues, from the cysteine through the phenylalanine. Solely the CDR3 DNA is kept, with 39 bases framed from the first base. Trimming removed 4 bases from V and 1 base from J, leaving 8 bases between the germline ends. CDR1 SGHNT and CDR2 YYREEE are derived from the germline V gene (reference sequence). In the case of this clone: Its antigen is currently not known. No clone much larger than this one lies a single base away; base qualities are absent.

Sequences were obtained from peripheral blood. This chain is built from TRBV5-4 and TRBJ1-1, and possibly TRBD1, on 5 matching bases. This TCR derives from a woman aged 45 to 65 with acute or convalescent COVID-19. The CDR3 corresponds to CASSVRGNTEAFF. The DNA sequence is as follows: TGTGCCAGCAGCGTTAGGGGGAACACTGAAGCTTTCTTT.